This T cell receptor beta chain was captured by sequencing in a study of lymphopenia after photon versus proton radiotherapy. General study findings and limits: After lymphocyte nadir, photon-treated repertoires showed oligoclonal expansion, especially CD8+ Temra. Proton therapy kept repertoires fairly stable, unlike photons, which gained effector/memory cells. Larger post-nadir TCR diversity loss correlated inversely with survival in deceased patients.

Trimming cost V 4 bases and J 6 bases; bases outside gene matches: 7. This CDR3 has 14 residues. The germline V gene encodes CDR1 MNHEY and CDR2 SMNVEV (reference sequence). The assay was immunoSEQ multiplex PCR, and TCRdb's table has in-frame clones only and misses some. The sample lists 60,000 to 75,000 clones, about nine tenths seen once, with roughly 13% in the top ten. About this clone itself: Its cognate antigen is unknown.

The chain uses TRBV27 and TRBJ2-7, with TRBD1 matching 9 bases. This TCR was sampled from a man older than 75 with esophageal cancer. This material consisted of peripheral blood, taken from a patient treated with proton-based radiotherapy. CDR3 amino acids: CASSSLGQGSEQYF. CDR3 bases: TGTGCCAGCAGTTCATTAGGACAGGGGTCCGAGCAGTACTTC.